The sequence of this TCR beta chain was determined in a study of chemoradiotherapy in HPV16-positive cancers. The data were produced by immunoSEQ multiplex PCR, yet TCRdb's version contains in-frame clones alone and is incomplete. The table shows roughly 20,000 clones, with just under 95% occurring only once. The TCR originated in a human donor with HPV-associated anogenital cancer. The material sequenced was blood, taken from a patient who underwent chemoradiotherapy.

In nucleotides, the CDR3 is TGTGCCAGCAGCTTAAGCGACTTCACAGATACGCAGTATTTT. It codes for CASSLSDFTDTQYF. The chain carries TRBV7-2 and TRBJ2-3; D not resolved. From germline, CDR1 is SGHTA and CDR2 FQGNSA. This CDR3 spans 14 amino acids. The V end lost 2 bases, the J end lost 2 bases, and 8 bases lay between the germline ends.